The sample holds many counts of the clone carrying this T cell receptor (beta chain). The antigen is undetermined. There were TCR beta CDR3 regions amplified from RNA transcripts. The TCR CDR3 was amplified in a first-round RT-PCR using the HTBI primer set. TCRdb itself ran the multiplex PCR reads through MiXCR, one entry per CDR3 protein. The sample lists around 690,000 distinct CDR3 sequences; roughly 17% were seen once. This specimen comes from a study of T cells in Graves' hyperthyroidism and ophthalmopathy. Notes on the study in general: For ophthalmopathy, model prediction preceded onset by a median about 6.4 months.

An absence of ophthalmopathy progression within 18 months meant stable Graves' hyperthyroidism. The germline CDR1 and CDR2 sequences are SGHAT and FQNNGV. The ends were cut back, 0 bases at V and 0 bases at J, with 9 bases in the middle. CDR3 length: 17 residues. The rearrangement uses TRBV11-2 and TRBJ2-6, with D possibly being TRBD1 or TRBD2 (6 bases each). The TCR originated in a man in his fifties or sixties with Graves' hyperthyroidism. Sequenced material: blood. CDR3 sequence: CASSLDRGVSGANVLTF. Here the CDR3 DNA reads TGTGCCAGCAGCTTAGATAGGGGGGTCTCTGGGGCCAACGTCCTGACTTTC.